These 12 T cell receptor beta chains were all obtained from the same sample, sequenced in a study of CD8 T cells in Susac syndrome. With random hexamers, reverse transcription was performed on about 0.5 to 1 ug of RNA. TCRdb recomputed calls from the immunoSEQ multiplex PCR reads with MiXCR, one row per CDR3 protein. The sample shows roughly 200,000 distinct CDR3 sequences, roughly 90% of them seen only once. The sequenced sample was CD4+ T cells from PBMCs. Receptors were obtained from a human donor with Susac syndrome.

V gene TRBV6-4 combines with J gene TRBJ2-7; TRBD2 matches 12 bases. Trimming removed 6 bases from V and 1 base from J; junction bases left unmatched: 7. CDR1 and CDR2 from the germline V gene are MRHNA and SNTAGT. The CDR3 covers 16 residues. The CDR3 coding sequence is TGTGCCAGCAGGGGGACTAGCGGGCGCCAGTCCTACGAGCAGTACTTC. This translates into CASRGTSGRQSYEQYF.

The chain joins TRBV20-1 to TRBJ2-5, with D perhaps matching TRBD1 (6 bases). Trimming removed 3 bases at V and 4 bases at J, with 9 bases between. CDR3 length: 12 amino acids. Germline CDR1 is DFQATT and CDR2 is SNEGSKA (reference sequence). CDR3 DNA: TGCAGTGCTAGGGGGGCTCCAGAGACCCAGTACTTC. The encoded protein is CSARGAPETQYF.

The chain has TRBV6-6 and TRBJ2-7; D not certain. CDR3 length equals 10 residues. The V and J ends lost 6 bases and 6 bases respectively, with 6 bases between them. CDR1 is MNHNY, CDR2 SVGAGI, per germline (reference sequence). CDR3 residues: CASRNVEQYF. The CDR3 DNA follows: TGTGCCAGCAGAAACGTCGAGCAGTACTTC.

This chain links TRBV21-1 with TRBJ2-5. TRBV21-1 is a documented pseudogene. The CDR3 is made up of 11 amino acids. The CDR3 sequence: CASSTSETQYF. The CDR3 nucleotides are TGTGCCAGCAGCACCTCGGAGACCCAGTACTTC.

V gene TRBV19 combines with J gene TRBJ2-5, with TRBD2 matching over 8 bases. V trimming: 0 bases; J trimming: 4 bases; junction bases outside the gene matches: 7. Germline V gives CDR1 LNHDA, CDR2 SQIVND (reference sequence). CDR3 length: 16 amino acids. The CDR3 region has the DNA TGTGCCAGTAGTATAGAAGGCCGGGGGGGCCTAGAGACCCAGTACTTC. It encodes CASSIEGRGGLETQYF.

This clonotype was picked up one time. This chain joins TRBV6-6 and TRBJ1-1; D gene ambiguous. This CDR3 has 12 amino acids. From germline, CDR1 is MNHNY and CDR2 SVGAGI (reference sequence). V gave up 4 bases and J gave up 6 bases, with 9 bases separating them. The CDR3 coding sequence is TGTGCCAGCAGTTTTACGGACTCTGAAGCTTTCTTT. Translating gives CASSFTDSEAFF.

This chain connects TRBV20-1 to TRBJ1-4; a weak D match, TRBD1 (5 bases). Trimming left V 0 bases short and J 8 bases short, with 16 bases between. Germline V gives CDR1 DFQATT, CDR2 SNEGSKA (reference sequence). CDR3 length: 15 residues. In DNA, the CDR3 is TGCAGTGCTAGAGACCCCAAATCGGGACGAGAAAAACTGTTTTTT. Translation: CSARDPKSGREKLFF.

DNA for the CDR3: TGCAGTGCTAACAGGGGAGATTCACCCCTCCACTTT. Amino acids: CSANRGDSPLHF. The chain combines TRBV20-1 with TRBJ1-6; 7 bases line up with TRBD1. Germline V gene lookup returns CDR1 DFQATT and CDR2 SNEGSKA (reference sequence). CDR3 length: 12 amino acids. V lost 4 bases, J lost 8 bases, and 2 bases stayed unmatched.

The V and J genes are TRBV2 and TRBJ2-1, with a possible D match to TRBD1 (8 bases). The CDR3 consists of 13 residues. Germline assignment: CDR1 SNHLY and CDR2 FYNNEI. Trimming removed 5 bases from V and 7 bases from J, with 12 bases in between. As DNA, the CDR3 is TGTGCCAGCAGTCCACAGGGGGGGAATGAGCAGTTCTTC. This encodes CASSPQGGNEQFF.

The CDR3 bases are TGTGCCAGCGGTTTACAGGGGGCTTCCTACGAGCAGTACTTC. It translates to CASGLQGASYEQYF. The chain couples TRBV5-6 to TRBJ2-7; TRBD1 matches at 9 bases. Losses at the gene ends were 7 bases for V and 1 base for J; bases not matched to a gene: 6. Germline lookup yields CDR1 SGHDT and CDR2 YYEEEE. The length of the CDR3 is 14 residues.

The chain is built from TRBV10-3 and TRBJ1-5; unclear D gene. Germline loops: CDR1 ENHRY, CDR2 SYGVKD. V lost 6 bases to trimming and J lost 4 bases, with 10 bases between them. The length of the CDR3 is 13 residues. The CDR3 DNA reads TGTGCCATCAGCACCAGCGGTAATCAGCCCCAGCATTTT. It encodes CAISTSGNQPQHF.

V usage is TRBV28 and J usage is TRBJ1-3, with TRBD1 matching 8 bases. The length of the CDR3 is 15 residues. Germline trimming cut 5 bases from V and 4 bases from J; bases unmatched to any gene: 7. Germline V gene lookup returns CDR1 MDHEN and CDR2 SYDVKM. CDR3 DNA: TGTGCCAGCAGTACGCAGGGGGCTTGGGGAAACACCATATATTTT. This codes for CASSTQGAWGNTIYF.